The 30 T cell receptor beta chains below were found in one sample sequenced in a study of CD8 T cells in Susac syndrome (dated by TCRdb to about 2019). Receptor amplification or capture employed the immunoSEQ multiplex PCR assay. RNA was extracted with the RNeasy kit and about 0.5 to 1 ug was reverse transcribed using random hexamers. TCRdb handled the public reads itself, with Q25 trimming in fastp and clone calling in MiXCR, and kept productive beta chains. When rows share a CDR3 protein, they turn into one entry using the most common DNA and genes. This sample has fewer than 150,000 distinct CDR3 sequences in its table, and 85% to 95% of those were observed once. The leading ten clones occupy approximately 0.3% of the sample. Sequencing used CD8+ T cells from PBMCs. These receptors were collected from a human donor in good health.

The J gene is TRBJ1-2, the V gene TRBV27; 9 bases are shared with TRBD1. Germline loops: CDR1 MNHEY, CDR2 SMNVEV (reference sequence). The CDR3 has 14 amino acids. Trimming removed 5 bases from V and 5 bases from J; junction bases left unmatched: 6. The CDR3 sequence is CASSPTGGEYGYTF. The DNA for the CDR3 is TGTGCCAGCAGTCCGACAGGGGGGGAGTATGGCTACACCTTC.

The rearrangement links TRBV20-1 to TRBJ2-7, with 11 bases matching TRBD2. V trimming: 5 bases; J trimming: 6 bases; junction bases outside the gene matches: 6. Per germline, CDR1 DFQATT and CDR2 SNEGSKA (reference sequence). The CDR3 contains 13 residues. The chain's CDR3 is CSADYSGGGEQYF. In DNA form, the CDR3 reads TGCAGTGCTGACTATAGCGGGGGGGGCGAGCAGTACTTC.

The chain has TRBV29-1 and TRBJ2-5; no reliable D call. V lost 0 bases, J lost 4 bases, and 0 bases lay in between. The CDR3 spans 10 residues. Germline CDR1 and CDR2: SQVTM and ANQGSEA. CDR3: CSVEEETQYF. CDR3 DNA: TGCAGCGTTGAAGAAGAGACCCAGTACTTC.

The CDR3 sequence: CASTPIGGSYEQYF. CDR3 coding DNA: TGTGCCAGCACCCCAATCGGGGGCTCCTACGAGCAGTACTTC. V and J are TRBV27 and TRBJ2-7; D is possibly TRBD2 (6 bases). The CDR3 is 14 amino acids. Trimming shortened V by 7 bases and J by 0 bases, and 13 bases separated the two germline ends. Germline CDR1 is MNHEY and CDR2 is SMNVEV (reference sequence).

The chain couples TRBV29-1 to TRBJ2-1; 8 nucleotides align to TRBD1. Per germline, CDR1 SQVTM and CDR2 ANQGSEA. This CDR3 contains 12 residues. V was pared by 7 bases and J by 7 bases, with 6 bases of the junction left unmatched. Here the CDR3 DNA reads TGCAGCGCTTGGACAGGGACAAATGAGCAGTTCTTC. This codes for CSAWTGTNEQFF.

This clonotype occurred once. The rearrangement uses TRBV4-3 and TRBJ2-1; D gene uncertain. CDR3 length equals 15 residues. CDR1 and CDR2 (germline): LGHNA, YSLEER. Trimming shortened V by 4 bases and J by 5 bases, and 15 bases separated the two germline ends. CDR3 amino acids: CASSRALGPHNEQFF. Written as DNA, the CDR3 is TGCGCCAGCAGCCGAGCCCTGGGCCCCCACAATGAGCAGTTCTTC.

This rearrangement joins TRBV19 to TRBJ1-5; no clear D. This CDR3 is built from 13 residues. Per the germline V gene, CDR1 is LNHDA and CDR2 is SQIVND (reference sequence). The V and J ends lost 7 bases and 5 bases respectively, with 12 bases between them. DNA of the CDR3: TGTGCCAGTAAAGATCCCGGGGATCAGCCCCAGCATTTT. Protein: CASKDPGDQPQHF.

The chain is built from TRBV2 and TRBJ2-3; 9 bases line up with TRBD2. V was clipped by 7 bases and J by 4 bases; unmatched bases: 6. The CDR3 has 14 amino acids. CDR1 is SNHLY and CDR2 is FYNNEI in the germline V gene. CDR3 region: CASIQREAPDTQYF. The DNA of the CDR3 is TGTGCCAGCATCCAGCGGGAGGCTCCAGATACGCAGTATTTT.

The chain has TRBV5-4 and TRBJ1-2; 11 bases fit TRBD1. CDR3 length: 14 amino acids. CDR1 is SGHNT and CDR2 is YYREEE in the germline V gene (reference sequence). The V segment lost 3 bases and the J segment 6 bases; nucleotides outside the gene matches: 4. CDR3 nucleotides: TGTGCCAGCAGCTCCCGGGACAGGGGGAATGGCTACACCTTC. Its translation: CASSSRDRGNGYTF.

The chain has TRBV27 and TRBJ2-3; 9 bases are a match to TRBD2. CDR1 MNHEY and CDR2 SMNVEV come from the germline V gene (reference sequence). The CDR3 is made up of 16 amino acids. V was pared by 5 bases and J by 4 bases, with 10 bases of the junction left unmatched. The CDR3 region is CASSRLAGSGADTQYF. CDR3 coding DNA: TGTGCCAGCAGTCGGCTAGCGGGAAGCGGGGCAGATACGCAGTATTTT.

The chain uses TRBV20-1 and TRBJ2-1; D ambiguous. In germline, CDR1 is DFQATT, CDR2 SNEGSKA (reference sequence). The CDR3 sequence is 15 residues long. Trimming cost V 3 bases and J 0 bases, with 12 bases left between them. The DNA for the CDR3 is TGCAGTGCTAGGCGCCCATTAAGCTCCTACAATGAGCAGTTCTTC. Its protein is CSARRPLSSYNEQFF.

The count of this clonotype is one. The genes are TRBV27 and TRBJ1-2; no definite D call. The CDR3 is made up of 13 amino acids. CDR1 is MNHEY, CDR2 SMNVEV, per germline (reference sequence). V gave up 3 bases and J gave up 4 bases, with 9 bases separating them. Here the CDR3 DNA reads TGTGCCAGCAGTTTCGGGTCGGCCTATGGCTACACCTTC. It is translated as CASSFGSAYGYTF.

The chain links TRBV27 to TRBJ2-7; no clear D gene. Trimming removed 0 bases from V and 2 bases from J, with 5 bases in between. Germline V gives CDR1 MNHEY, CDR2 SMNVEV (reference sequence). This CDR3 has 13 residues. The CDR3 bases are TGTGCCAGCAGTTTATCGCTCACCTACGAGCAGTACTTC. This codes for CASSLSLTYEQYF.

The gene calls are TRBV11-2 and TRBJ2-7; D unclear. Between the trimmed V and J ends, which lost 8 bases and 3 bases, there was a span of 14 bases. This CDR3 region has 13 residues. The germline gives CDR1 SGHAT, CDR2 FQNNGV. CDR3 in DNA: TGTGCCAGCTCCATAGGCATGAACTACGAGCAGTACTTC. Translating gives CASSIGMNYEQYF.

The chain is built from TRBV14 and TRBJ2-7; no clear D. Germline V gene sequence: CDR1 SGHDN, CDR2 FVKESK. The germline V and J ends were trimmed by 1 base and 6 bases, with 7 bases remaining between them. The CDR3 consists of 12 residues. This CDR3 reads CASSQGTFEQYF. The CDR3 coding sequence is TGTGCCAGCAGCCAAGGGACGTTCGAGCAGTACTTC.

V usage is TRBV29-1 and J usage is TRBJ2-1; 8 bases match TRBD2. There are 13 residues in the CDR3. With V trimmed by 8 bases and J by 4 bases, 7 bases remained unmatched. In germline, CDR1 is SQVTM, CDR2 ANQGSEA. The CDR3 region is CSTSGSQYNEQFF. In nucleotides, the CDR3 is TGCAGCACAAGCGGGAGCCAATACAATGAGCAGTTCTTC.

This clonotype was counted a single time. This chain joins TRBV7-9 and TRBJ1-1; TRBD1 might be the D (5 bases). Trimming left V 6 bases short and J 6 bases short, with 14 bases between. Germline V lookup: CDR1 SEHNR, CDR2 FQNEAQ (reference sequence). This CDR3 is 13 amino acids long. CDR3 sequence: CASRHPRVPEAFF. The CDR3 DNA follows: TGTGCCAGCAGACACCCCAGGGTTCCTGAAGCTTTCTTT.

This rearrangement joins TRBV3-1 to TRBJ2-1, with no clear D. V lost 3 bases and J lost 0, with 12 bases in between. Germline assignment: CDR1 LGHDT and CDR2 YNNKEL (reference sequence). The CDR3 contains 16 residues. For the CDR3, the DNA is TGTGCCAGCAGCCAGTCTTTGGCCTCCTCCTACAATGAGCAGTTCTTC. Amino acids: CASSQSLASSYNEQFF.

This clonotype was seen just once. This chain connects TRBV9 to TRBJ2-3; 9 nucleotides line up with TRBD2. There are 15 residues in the CDR3. V dropped 2 bases and J dropped 5; count of bases not matched to a gene: 6. The germline gives CDR1 SGDLS, CDR2 YYNGEE. CDR3 coding DNA: TGTGCCAGCAGCGTGGTAGCGGGAGTTTTAGATACGCAGTATTTT. This sequence encodes CASSVVAGVLDTQYF.

The V gene is TRBV20-1, the J gene TRBJ2-7, with TRBD1 identical over 9 bases. Trimming took 1 base from V and 5 from J; bases not matched to a gene: 3. CDR3 length equals 13 residues. Germline CDR1 and CDR2: DFQATT and SNEGSKA (reference sequence). CDR3 nucleotide sequence: TGCAGTGCTAGAGCCCGGACAGGGGACGAGCAGTACTTC. Its translation is CSARARTGDEQYF.

This sequence joins TRBV9 and TRBJ2-3; 8 nucleotides line up with TRBD2. The germline CDR1 and CDR2 sequences are SGDLS and YYNGEE. V lost 3 bases, J lost 4 bases, and 7 bases stayed unmatched. The CDR3 covers 15 residues. The DNA of the CDR3 is TGTGCCAGCAGCGCTTCGGGGGGGACCGCAGATACGCAGTATTTT. Amino acid sequence: CASSASGGTADTQYF.

The gene calls are TRBV28 and TRBJ2-7; D gene unclear. Germline loops: CDR1 MDHEN, CDR2 SYDVKM. V lost 8 bases, J lost 4 bases, and 15 bases lay in between. The CDR3 has 13 residues. CDR3 nucleotide sequence: TGTGCCAGCGAAACCTCGGACGGATACGAGCAGTACTTC. Protein: CASETSDGYEQYF.

The V gene is TRBV19, the J gene TRBJ2-1; possible D gene TRBD2, 5 bases. Germline CDR1 and CDR2: LNHDA and SQIVND (reference sequence). The CDR3 contains 13 residues. V lost 3 bases to trimming and J lost 5 bases, with 8 bases between them. The DNA of the CDR3 is TGTGCCAGTAGTATGGAGCGGAACAATGAGCAGTTCTTC. Translated, it gives CASSMERNNEQFF.

The chain joins TRBV27 to TRBJ2-1; no firm D call. V gave up 9 bases and J gave up 6 bases, with 12 bases separating them. Per the germline V gene, CDR1 is MNHEY and CDR2 is SMNVEV (reference sequence). CDR3 length equals 12 residues. The CDR3 sequence: CASLRPPNEQFF. The CDR3 DNA is TGTGCCAGTTTACGACCACCCAATGAGCAGTTCTTC.

This chain connects TRBV7-9 to TRBJ2-1; no reliable D call. The CDR3 is 12 amino acids. V was clipped by 10 bases and J by 8 bases, with 15 bases between them. CDR1 is SEHNR and CDR2 is FQNEAQ in the germline V gene (reference sequence). The CDR3 region is CATSPRSDEQFF. DNA of the CDR3: TGTGCCACTTCACCGCGGAGCGATGAGCAGTTCTTC.

The gene calls are TRBV6-2 or TRBV6-3 and TRBJ1-2, with a tentative D call TRBD1 (6 bases). This CDR3 contains 16 residues. V was pared by 0 bases and J by 3 bases, with 14 bases between. Germline-derived CDR1 and CDR2 are MNHEY and SVGEGT. Here the CDR3 reads CASSYSTGYRHYGYTF. The CDR3 DNA reads TGTGCCAGCAGTTACTCGACAGGCTATCGACACTATGGCTACACCTTC.

V and J are TRBV6-5 and TRBJ2-4, with 7 nucleotides matching TRBD1. Looked up from germline, CDR1 is MNHEY and CDR2 is SVGAGI. V lost 6 bases to trimming and J lost 6 bases; unmatched junction nucleotides: 8. The CDR3 sequence is 14 residues long. The CDR3 here is CASSSGAGGNIQYF. The CDR3 DNA follows: TGTGCCAGCAGCTCCGGGGCAGGGGGAAACATTCAGTACTTC.

The chain is built from TRBV29-1 and TRBJ2-7; D not certain. CDR1 SQVTM and CDR2 ANQGSEA come from the germline V gene. This CDR3 has 11 residues. The V gene lost 5 bases and the J gene lost 5 bases, with 10 bases spanning the gap. CDR3 amino acids: CSVSGAHEQYF. Written as DNA, the CDR3 is TGCAGCGTTTCAGGAGCCCACGAGCAGTACTTC.

This chain joins TRBV13 and TRBJ2-7; unclear D gene. Germline V gives CDR1 PRHDT, CDR2 FYEKMQ (reference sequence). V lost 5 bases, J lost 2 bases, and 13 bases lay in between. This CDR3 comprises 14 residues. CDR3 DNA: TGTGCCAGCAGCGCCGGGCCAGCAACCTACGAGCAGTACTTC. It is translated as CASSAGPATYEQYF.

The genes are TRBV7-9 and TRBJ2-7; the match to TRBD1 covers 8 bases. Germline values: CDR1 SEHNR, CDR2 FQNEAQ (reference sequence). This CDR3 region has 13 residues. J gave up 5 bases and V 6 bases, and 6 bases lay outside the gene matches. Written as DNA, the CDR3 is TGTGCCAGCAGAGGACAGGGTGTTCACGAGCAGTACTTC. Translation: CASRGQGVHEQYF.